This TCR beta chain is from a study of cytomegalovirus exposure and HLA in healthy donors (dated by TCRdb to 2016 to 2017). Context from the whole study: An earlier analysis of roughly 630 of the donors reported roughly 270 Gb of sequence data and 100 million to 130 million unique TCR beta sequences from some 180 million T cells. An early release that covered roughly 600 HLA-typed donors contained approximately 300 gigabases of sequencing data and 65 million to 100 million unique TCR sequences. Of the approximately 370 genotyped donors, less than 85% were placed in the genetic ancestry cluster associated with self-reported Caucasian donors. The study aimed to test whether signatures of past pathogen exposure could be identified by cataloging public T cell receptors. Using immunosequencing, the study profiled T cell repertoires from some 670 subjects and related those repertoires to cytomegalovirus serostatus. In addition to the first cohort of 666 subjects, a separate validation cohort of approximately 110 different subjects was used. To predict cytomegalovirus infection status, the study brought together high-throughput TCR immunosequencing, statistical association of individual TCRs with disease status, and machine learning. In a later analysis, previously published TCR beta repertoires from 670 or so donors were re-analyzed and high-resolution HLA genotyping was added so that TCR occurrence patterns could be studied. Rather than drawing on any new phenotypic data, the later analysis identified candidate immune exposures from TCR beta sequences and the way those sequences occurred across donors. In an earlier analysis of several hundred of the donors, high-throughput TCR beta sequencing was used to judge whether each TCR beta V gene segment behaved as functional or pseudogenic. Alongside the repertoire data, information on donor age, sex, ethnicity and CMV serostatus was compiled. A later genetic analysis took genome-wide SNP genotypes for about three fifths of the roughly 670 donors and used that subset as a discovery cohort. All discovery cohort repertoires had been generated on a single sequencing platform. Class I and class II HLA loci were covered by the typing at four-digit resolution. Typing coverage varied by locus: about 620-630 donors for A, B, C, DRB1 and DQB1; about 520 for DQA1; 600 to 610 for DPA1; more than 450 for DPB1. Because of strong linkage in the cohort, five DR-DQ haplotypes were treated as single units for association and clustering. On average, roughly 250,000 unique TCR beta nucleotide sequences were sequenced per donor among several hundred genotyped donors of the cohort, with around 19% of those sequences being non-productive. Broader findings and caveats from the paper: Linkage disequilibrium might explain the correlated functional status among segregating V segments, but an unknown experimental factor could not be ruled out. An earlier analysis of roughly 570 of the donors showed that most TCR beta V segments appeared in productive rearrangements either about 90% or about 30% of the time, which broadly matched IMGT annotations. Three of the identified cytomegalovirus-associated TCR beta chains were confirmed in vitro to be specific for cytomegalovirus antigens. Because some donors lacked HLA typing at each locus, the association tests relied only on the typed subset. Sequencing depth was assumed to be roughly uniform across donors in the presence/absence analyses, though that assumption may not hold. Only TCR beta chains were sequenced in this cohort, and the absence of alpha or paired-chain data limited detectable features. Assigning TCR associations to individual alleles was difficult when HLA alleles, especially DR and DQ, strongly co-occurred. The sequencing pipeline was judged likely to have produced a cluster of highly shared sequence variants as a technical artifact. Across donors, most TCR sequences were observed very rarely, whereas some public TCRs were present in many individuals. In a later analysis, HLA-associated TCR beta chains were found to be more clonally expanded and to have lower generation probabilities than equally common non-associated chains. A further reported finding was that TCR beta sequences accurately predicted the HLA-A and HLA-B alleles for most subjects in the first cohort. A later analysis found that TCR association rates varied across HLA loci, with DRB1 alleles showing the most associated TCRs and HLA-C alleles the fewest. In a later genetic analysis, fewer N-insertions in productive TCRs were reported among donors in an Asian-associated ancestry cluster than the roughly 700-donor mean. The authors suggested that the approach could potentially be extended to other disease states and immunological phenotypes. The classifier was reported to diagnose cytomegalovirus status with high specificity and sensitivity in both the original cohort and the validation cohort. A later analysis associated some 17,000 TCR beta sequences with specific HLA alleles at a false discovery rate of 0.05. Immune exposure information for the cohort was limited to CMV serostatus. According to a later analysis, most CMV-associated TCR beta chains appeared to be HLA-restricted, and the HLA associations seemed to be driven largely by CMV exposure. A later genetic analysis associated a missense DCLRE1C variant with V-gene and J-gene trimming of TCR beta chains, and an independent cohort replicated the association. The study gave a list of 150 to 200 TCR beta chains associated with cytomegalovirus. Because the 87-base-pair reads could not distinguish some IMGT-functional V segments, including TRBV6-2 and TRBV6-3, those segments were excluded. In a later analysis, several top co-occurrence clusters were reported to appear linked to parvovirus B19, influenza, CMV and Epstein-Barr virus. Seventeen rarely observed V segments, including chromosome 9 orphons, were excluded from the earlier analysis of several hundred of the donors because counts were too low.

The cohort consisted of 600 to 700 healthy bone marrow donors. All cohort members were sampled while nominally healthy, although unrecorded immune exposures were likely present. The donor was CMV seropositive and belonged to the group of 250 to 350 seropositive cohort members. A peripheral blood sample was collected from each donor, and TCR beta sequencing was performed on peripheral blood mononuclear cells. The Qiagen DNeasy Blood Extraction Kit was used to extract genomic DNA from the blood cell samples. In the germline V gene, CDR1 corresponds to SNHLY and CDR2 to FYNNEI. The germline V end is reduced by 5 bases and the J end by 4 bases; junction bases left unmatched: 6. The CDR3 runs 16 residues from the cysteine to the phenylalanine. Only the CDR3 DNA is retained, 48 bases long and in frame from the first base. For this clone: This clone's antigen is unknown. Base quality data are lacking; no much larger clone is found one base away.

Library prep was done by the immunoSEQ multiplex PCR assay. A mixture of 60 forward primers for TCR Vbeta segments and 13 reverse primers for TCR Jbeta segments was used in the multiplex PCR. The CDR3 region of rearranged TCR beta genes was amplified from genomic DNA with a multiplex PCR assay. The Illumina HiSeq System was used to sequence the amplified TCR beta libraries as 87-base-pair reads. On the authors' methods: Across the 600 to 700 repertoires, a later analysis counted roughly 84 million unique TCR beta chains, 9.5 million to 13 million of which were shared by at least two donors. Raw reads were error-corrected and collapsed into unique sequences by a nearest-neighbor algorithm in which closely related sequences were merged to remove PCR and sequencing errors. V, D and J gene segments were assigned by aligning CDR3 sequences to IMGT reference sequences. For a sequence to be retained, at least a six-nucleotide match to both a V gene segment and a J gene segment was required. Rearrangements were classified as productive when the CDR3 lacked stop codons and remained in frame with V and J, and all other rearrangements were classified as non-productive. Following IMGT convention, CDR3 was defined as the stretch from the second conserved V-encoded cysteine to the conserved J-encoded phenylalanine. Sequences without an unambiguous match to a single V gene segment were excluded from the earlier analysis of over 500 of the donors. An earlier analysis of 587 of the donors called V segments functional above 56.7% productive rearrangements and segregating when the between-donor standard deviation exceeded 5%. A statistical classification framework was built to diagnose cytomegalovirus status from the catalog of TCR beta chain sequences. In a later analysis, TCR nucleotide sequences were compared against IMGT/GENE-DB human TR gene sequences so that V and J genes could be assigned. The TCRdist pipeline was used in a later analysis to assign CDR3 sequences and most-parsimonious VDJ recombination scenarios. In a later analysis, each TCR beta chain was defined by its CDR3 amino acid sequence together with its V-gene family, and reads lacking a unique V-gene family were excluded. In a later analysis, 550 to 650 highly shared, low-generation-probability nucleotide sequences were removed to address suspected cross-contamination and a sequencing artifact. In a later analysis, a clonal expansion index was calculated for each public chain from normalized within-repertoire ranks of inferred template counts. Generation probabilities in a later analysis came from a VDJ recombination model fitted to out-of-frame rearrangements, and those results were checked against IGoR. In a later analysis, TCR-TCR, TCR-HLA and TCR-CMV co-occurrence was scored with hypergeometric tests, and a repertoire-size bias correction was applied to TCR pairs. A later analysis estimated false discovery rates by permuting HLA or CMV assignments 20 times. In a later analysis, co-occurring TCRs were grouped using DBSCAN, with TCRdist sequence similarity added in when clustering inside HLA-allele-positive subsets. For co-occurrence clustering, repertoires with fewer than 30,000 or more than 120,000 public chains were excluded, along with 4 to 6 repertoires with anomalous nucleotide sharing. The immuneACCESS repertoire file appears here via TCRdb, limited to in-frame rearrangements. These files lack a portion of the clones; in checked studies, under half of the deficit traces to unresolved V genes, and the cause of the others is not known. V and J calls plus clone size are reproduced from that table; the DNA served to infer D and trimming. The sample data list tens of thousands of clones, and roughly 74% of these were observed just once. In total, the top ten clones hold under 30% of the sample.

The chain links TRBV2 with TRBJ2-6; 9 nucleotides in the junction match TRBD1. This clonotype was sampled from a middle-aged woman in good health and CMV-seropositive. The sample consisted of PBMCs. The nucleotide sequence reads TGTGCCAGCAGTTTACAGGGGGCGACGGGGGCCAACGTCCTGACTTTC. Its protein reads: CASSLQGATGANVLTF.